This is a list of T cell receptor beta chains from one sample in a study of technical replicates of blood from several donors. The repertoire was sequenced with immunoSEQ multiplex PCR; TCRdb's copy has only in-frame clones and lacks some. The table has about 97,000 clones, roughly 96% seen once. Sequencing was done on a sample of T cells isolated from PBMCs. These receptors all come from a human donor in good health. Both conserved end residues are part of each CDR3. Fields, in order: CDR3 protein, CDR3 DNA, clone size, J gene, D gene, V gene. The D gene is left open where the match is weak. Size tells how often a clone was seen (once, few, many) or the class of an expanded clone, and some rows leave it out.

CASSSTRPSGKYEQYF | TGCGCCAGCAGCTCTACCCGACCTAGCGGGAAATACGAGCAGTACTTC | - | TRBJ2-7 | TRBD2 | TRBV5-1
CASSKPSSSDTQYF | TGTGCCAGCAGCAAACCCTCTTCCTCAGATACGCAGTATTTT | - | TRBJ2-3 | - | TRBV21-1
CASSVGFRTSGGPSTDTQYF | TGTGCCAGCAGCGTGGGTTTTCGGACTAGCGGCGGGCCTAGCACAGATACGCAGTATTTT | - | TRBJ2-3 | TRBD2 | TRBV9
CASSLGQGIGYTF | TGTGCCAGCAGCTTGGGACAGGGAATCGGCTACACCTTC | - | TRBJ1-2 | TRBD1 | TRBV11-2
CASSSQGSGNTIYF | TGTGCCAGCAGCTCCCAGGGTTCTGGAAACACCATATATTTT | - | TRBJ1-3 | - | TRBV7-3
CASSTSWGHSGNTIYF | TGTGCCAGTAGCACTTCTTGGGGGCACTCTGGAAACACCATATATTTT | - | TRBJ1-3 | - | TRBV19
CAWRGDRVTYEQYF | TGTGCCTGGAGGGGGGACAGGGTCACCTACGAGCAGTACTTC | - | TRBJ2-7 | TRBD1 | TRBV30
CASSYDAGAMETQYF | TGTGCCAGCAGTTACGACGCGGGAGCTATGGAGACCCAGTACTTC | - | TRBJ2-5 | TRBD2 | TRBV6-6
CAWSVRSGGELFF | TGTGCCTGGAGTGTCCGCTCGGGCGGGGAGCTGTTTTTT | - | TRBJ2-2 | - | TRBV30
CASSFVAGAFAEQFF | TGTGCCAGCAGCTTTGTAGCGGGAGCCTTTGCCGAGCAGTTCTTC | once | TRBJ2-1 | TRBD2 | TRBV7-2